These T cell receptor beta chains were read from a single sample in a study of low-dose radiotherapy and immunotherapy resistance in tumors. TCRdb independently ran MiXCR on the reads; one entry per CDR3 protein. This table holds around 65,000 distinct CDR3 sequences, about 26% found once. Specimen: PBMCs, collected before treatment. The receptors were sampled from a male donor with rectosigmoid adenocarcinoma. CDR3s include the opening cysteine and the closing phenylalanine or tryptophan. A D gene is named only where the DNA matches it firmly. Size tells how often a clone was seen (once, few, many) or the class of an expanded clone, and some rows leave it out.

clone_size,d_call,cdr3_length,j_call,v_call,cdr3_aa,cdr3_nt
many,TRBD2,13,TRBJ2-7,TRBV2,CASGGLAGHEQYF,TGTGCCAGCGGCGGACTAGCGGGACACGAGCAGTACTTC
-,TRBD1,14,TRBJ2-3,TRBV24-1,CATSKGQGTDTQYF,TGTGCCACCAGTAAGGGACAGGGGACAGATACGCAGTATTTT
many,-,16,TRBJ2-1,TRBV20-1,CSARDIAWSSYNEQFF,TGCAGTGCTAGGGATATCGCATGGAGCTCCTACAATGAGCAGTTCTTC
many,TRBD1,18,TRBJ1-2,TRBV20-1,CSAFYGPGQGPMYYGYTF,TGCAGTGCTTTTTATGGACCGGGACAGGGACCGATGTACTATGGCTACACCTTC
many,-,13,TRBJ1-5,TRBV28,CASSQNRNQPQHF,TGTGCCAGCAGTCAAAATCGAAATCAGCCCCAGCATTTT
-,TRBD1,12,TRBJ2-7,TRBV7-2,CASSLPGQGTYF,TGTGCCAGCAGCCTACCGGGACAGGGGACGTACTTC
-,TRBD1,14,TRBJ2-5,TRBV5-1,CASSHGTAQETQYF,TGCGCCAGCAGCCACGGGACAGCGCAAGAGACCCAGTACTTC
many,-,14,TRBJ2-3,TRBV28,CASSLVAVTDTQYF,TGTGCCAGCAGTTTAGTAGCAGTCACAGATACGCAGTATTTT
-,-,15,TRBJ2-1,TRBV19,CASSIVGGLDNEQFF,TGTGCCAGTAGTATCGTGGGAGGCCTTGACAATGAGCAGTTCTTC
many,-,17,TRBJ2-3,TRBV4-1,CASSQGGAGASTDTQYF,TGCGCCAGCAGCCAAGGTGGCGCGGGGGCTAGCACAGATACGCAGTATTTT
many,TRBD2,14,TRBJ2-3,TRBV27,CASSLSGATDTQYF,TGTGCCAGCAGCCTTAGCGGGGCCACAGATACGCAGTATTTT
many,-,12,TRBJ2-7,TRBV28,CASSLKGHEQYF,TGTGCCAGCAGCCTAAAGGGTCACGAGCAGTACTTC
-,-,14,TRBJ1-1,TRBV6-4,CASIPQEKNTEAFF,TGTGCCAGCATACCACAGGAAAAGAATACTGAAGCTTTCTTT
many,TRBD2,14,TRBJ2-1,TRBV18,CASSPLAGSDEQFF,TGTGCCAGCTCACCTCTAGCGGGAAGCGATGAGCAGTTCTTC
many,-,16,TRBJ2-1,TRBV7-9,CASTGVASARAGKQFF,TGTGCCAGCACGGGGGTGGCTAGCGCTCGGGCGGGGAAGCAGTTCTTC
many,TRBD1,14,TRBJ1-1,TRBV20-1,CSASGGVSSTEAFF,TGCAGTGCCTCAGGGGGCGTATCGAGCACTGAAGCTTTCTTT
-,TRBD1,17,TRBJ1-1,TRBV7-2,CASSLGTGGAESTEAFF,TGTGCCAGCAGCTTAGGCACAGGGGGCGCTGAGTCTACTGAAGCTTTCTTT
many,TRBD1,14,TRBJ1-6,TRBV12-3/TRBV12-4,CASSLQGANSPLHF,TGTGCCAGCAGTTTACAGGGGGCAAATTCACCCCTCCACTTT
many,TRBD1,13,TRBJ2-5,TRBV18,CASSPSRDRDPYF,TGTGCCAGCTCCCCAAGCCGGGACAGAGACCCTTACTTC
-,-,15,TRBJ2-7,TRBV5-1,CASSLDVVGGNEQYF,TGCGCCAGCAGCTTGGACGTGGTAGGGGGGAACGAGCAGTACTTC
many,-,18,TRBJ2-3,TRBV7-6,CASSLEAGRPPSTDTQYF,TGTGCCAGCAGCTTAGAGGCGGGGCGACCCCCTAGCACAGATACGCAGTATTTT
-,TRBD1,13,TRBJ1-5,TRBV29-1,CSGGQGEHQPQHF,TGCAGCGGAGGACAGGGGGAGCATCAGCCCCAGCATTTT
many,-,14,TRBJ2-5,TRBV7-2,CASSLGRQGETQYF,TGTGCCAGCAGCTTAGGTCGGCAGGGAGAGACCCAGTACTTC
many,-,18,TRBJ2-1,TRBV28,CASSPTAGFTRVGHEQFF,TGTGCCAGCAGTCCGACGGCGGGCTTCACTAGGGTGGGCCATGAGCAGTTCTTC
many,-,13,TRBJ2-3,TRBV5-4,CASSLMASDTQYF,TGTGCCAGCAGCTTGATGGCCTCAGATACGCAGTATTTT
once,-,15,TRBJ1-2,TRBV7-2,CASSRAAGGGAGSTF,TGTGCCAGCAGCCGAGCCGCCGGGGGGGGGGCGGGTTCCACCTTC
many,TRBD1,15,TRBJ1-2,TRBV29-1,CIRTKGTGQHYGYTF,TGCATCCGAACAAAGGGGACAGGGCAGCACTATGGCTACACCTTC
many,-,15,TRBJ1-1,TRBV7-3,CASSFAGTGDTEAFF,TGTGCCAGCAGCTTTGCAGGGACCGGCGACACTGAAGCTTTCTTT
many,-,15,TRBJ2-5,TRBV13,CASSLGSGTQETQYF,TGTGCCAGCAGCTTAGGGTCGGGGACGCAAGAGACCCAGTACTTC
many,-,14,TRBJ1-1,TRBV7-6,CASSLSSWDTEAFF,TGTGCCAGCAGCCTTTCCAGCTGGGACACTGAAGCTTTCTTT
-,-,14,TRBJ2-2,TRBV3-1,CASSQVANTGELFF,TGTGCCAGCAGCCAAGTCGCGAACACCGGGGAGCTGTTTTTT
many,TRBD2,15,TRBJ2-5,TRBV28,CASSFVGVTSGDQYF,TGTGCCAGCAGTTTTGTCGGCGTGACTAGCGGGGACCAGTACTTC
-,-,15,TRBJ2-2,TRBV7-3,CASSFGENTGELFFF,-
-,-,14,TRBJ1-1,TRBV11-3,CASSLGGQSTEAFF,TGTGCCAGCAGCCTGGGGGGGCAAAGCACTGAAGCTTTCTTT
many,-,13,TRBJ2-7,TRBV27,CASSYRPSYEQYF,TGTGCCAGCAGTTACCGACCGTCCTACGAGCAGTACTTC
many,TRBD1,15,TRBJ2-2,TRBV29-1,CSVEGGTGATGELFF,TGCAGCGTTGAAGGGGGGACAGGGGCCACCGGGGAGCTGTTTTTT
many,TRBD2,14,TRBJ2-1,TRBV27,CASRLGGGYNEQFF,TGTGCCAGTAGACTGGGGGGGGGGTACAATGAGCAGTTCTTC
many,-,14,TRBJ1-5,TRBV10-1,CASTVGTRNQPQHF,TGCGCCAGCACCGTGGGGACCCGCAATCAGCCCCAGCATTTT
many,-,15,TRBJ1-1,TRBV9,CASSVAAHLNTEAFF,TGTGCCAGCAGCGTAGCGGCACACCTGAACACTGAAGCTTTCTTT
many,-,17,TRBJ2-2,TRBV7-2,CASSPRTDPLNTGELFF,TGTGCCAGCAGCCCTCGGACGGATCCTTTGAACACCGGGGAGCTGTTTTTT
many,-,14,TRBJ1-1,TRBV3-1,CASSGGGWNTEAFF,TGTGCCAGCAGCGGGGGCGGCTGGAACACTGAAGCTTTCTTT